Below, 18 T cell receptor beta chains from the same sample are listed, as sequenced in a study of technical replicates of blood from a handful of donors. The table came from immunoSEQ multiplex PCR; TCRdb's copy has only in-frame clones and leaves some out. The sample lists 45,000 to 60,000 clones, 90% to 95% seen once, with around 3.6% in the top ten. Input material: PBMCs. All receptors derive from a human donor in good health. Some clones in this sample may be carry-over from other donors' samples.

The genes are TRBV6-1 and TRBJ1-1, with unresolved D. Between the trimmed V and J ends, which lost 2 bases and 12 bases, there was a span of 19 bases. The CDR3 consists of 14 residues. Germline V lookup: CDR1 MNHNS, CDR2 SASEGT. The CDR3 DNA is TGTGCCAGCAGTGAACCGCCCAGGCCCGAACATTCTTTCTTT. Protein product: CASSEPPRPEHSFF.

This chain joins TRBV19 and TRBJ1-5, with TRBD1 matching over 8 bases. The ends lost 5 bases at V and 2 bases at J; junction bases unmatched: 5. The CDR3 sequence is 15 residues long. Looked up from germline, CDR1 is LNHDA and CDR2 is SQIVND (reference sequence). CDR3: CASSGQGGGNQPQHF. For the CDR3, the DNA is TGTGCCAGTAGTGGACAGGGAGGGGGCAATCAGCCCCAGCATTTT.

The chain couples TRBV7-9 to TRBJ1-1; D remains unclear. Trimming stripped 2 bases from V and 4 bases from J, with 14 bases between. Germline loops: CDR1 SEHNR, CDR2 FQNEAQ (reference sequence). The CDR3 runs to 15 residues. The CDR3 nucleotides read TGTGCCAGCAGCTTATTTGGCAGTGAGGTCACTGAAGCTTTCTTT. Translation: CASSLFGSEVTEAFF.

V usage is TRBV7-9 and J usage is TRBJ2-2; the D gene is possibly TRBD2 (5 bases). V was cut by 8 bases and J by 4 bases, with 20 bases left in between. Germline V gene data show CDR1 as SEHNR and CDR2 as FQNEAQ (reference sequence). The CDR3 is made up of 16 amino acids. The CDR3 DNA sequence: TGTGCCAGCGATCTCCGGGGTAAGGTGGTCACCGGGGAGCTGTTTTTT. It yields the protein CASDLRGKVVTGELFF.

Here the CDR3 reads CASSPDRANYGYTF. CDR3 nucleotides: TGTGCCAGCAGCCCCGACAGAGCTAACTATGGCTACACCTTC. This chain joins TRBV4-2 and TRBJ1-2; the D gene is possibly TRBD1 (5 bases). Germline V lookup: CDR1 LGHNA, CDR2 YNFKEQ. The CDR3 loop spans 14 amino acids. The V and J ends lost 4 bases and 0 bases respectively, with 9 bases between them.

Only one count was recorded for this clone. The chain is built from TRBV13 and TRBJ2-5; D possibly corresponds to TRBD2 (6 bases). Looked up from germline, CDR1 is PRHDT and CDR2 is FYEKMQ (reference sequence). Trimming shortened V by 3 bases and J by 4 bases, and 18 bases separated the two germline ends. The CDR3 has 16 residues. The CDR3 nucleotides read TGTGCCAGCAGCTTGGGAGAGACCGGGGGTCTAGAGACCCAGTACTTC. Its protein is CASSLGETGGLETQYF.

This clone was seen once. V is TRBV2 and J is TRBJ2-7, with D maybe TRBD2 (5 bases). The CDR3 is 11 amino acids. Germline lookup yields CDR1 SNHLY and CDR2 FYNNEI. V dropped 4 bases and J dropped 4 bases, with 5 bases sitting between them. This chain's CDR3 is CASSGEYEQYF. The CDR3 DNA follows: TGTGCCAGCAGTGGGGAGTACGAGCAGTACTTC.

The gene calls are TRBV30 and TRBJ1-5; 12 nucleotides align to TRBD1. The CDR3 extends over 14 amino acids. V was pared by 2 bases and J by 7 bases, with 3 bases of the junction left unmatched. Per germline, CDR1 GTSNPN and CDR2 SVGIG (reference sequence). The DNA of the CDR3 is TGTGCCTGGAGTCTGGGGACAGGGGGCCAGCCCCAGCATTTT. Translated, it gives CAWSLGTGGQPQHF.

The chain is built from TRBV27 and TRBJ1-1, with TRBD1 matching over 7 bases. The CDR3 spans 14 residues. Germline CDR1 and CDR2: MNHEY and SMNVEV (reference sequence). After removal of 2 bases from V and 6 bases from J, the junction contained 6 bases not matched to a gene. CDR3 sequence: CASSLAGGLAEAFF. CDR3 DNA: TGTGCCAGCAGTTTAGCAGGGGGTTTAGCTGAAGCTTTCTTT.

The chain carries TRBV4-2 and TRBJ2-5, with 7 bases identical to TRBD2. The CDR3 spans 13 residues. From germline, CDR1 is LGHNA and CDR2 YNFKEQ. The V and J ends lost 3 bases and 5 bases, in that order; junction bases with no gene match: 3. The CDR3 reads CASSQGGSETQYF. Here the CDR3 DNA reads TGTGCCAGCAGCCAGGGCGGGAGTGAGACCCAGTACTTC.

The CDR3 coding sequence is TGTGCCAGCAGCCTGGGGCAGGGTGTAGAGACCCAGTACTTC. The encoded protein is CASSLGQGVETQYF. The chain has TRBV5-8 and TRBJ2-5, with D tentatively TRBD1 (5 bases). CDR1 and CDR2 from the germline V gene are SGHTS and YDEGEE. V was shortened by 4 bases and J by 4 bases, with 14 bases between the two germline ends. The CDR3 totals 14 residues.

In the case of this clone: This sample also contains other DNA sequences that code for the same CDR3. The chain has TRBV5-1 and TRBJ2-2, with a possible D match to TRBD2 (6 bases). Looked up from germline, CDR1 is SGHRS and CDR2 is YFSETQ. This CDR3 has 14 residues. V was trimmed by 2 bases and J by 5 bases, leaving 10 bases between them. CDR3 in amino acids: CASSLGGRTGELFF. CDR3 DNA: TGCGCCAGCAGCTTAGGAGGGCGGACCGGGGAGCTGTTTTTT.

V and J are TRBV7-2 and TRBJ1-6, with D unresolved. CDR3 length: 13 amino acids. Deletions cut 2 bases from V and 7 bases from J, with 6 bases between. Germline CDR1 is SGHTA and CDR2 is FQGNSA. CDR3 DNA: TGTGCCAGCAGCTTATATCAGAATTCACCCCTCCACTTT. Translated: CASSLYQNSPLHF. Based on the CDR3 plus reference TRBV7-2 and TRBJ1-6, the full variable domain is GAGVSQSPSNKVTEKGKDVELRCDPISGHTALYWYRQSLGQGLEFLIYFQGNSAPDKSGLPSDRFSAERTGGSVSTLTIQRTQQEDSAVYLCASSLYQNSPLHFGNGTRLTVT.

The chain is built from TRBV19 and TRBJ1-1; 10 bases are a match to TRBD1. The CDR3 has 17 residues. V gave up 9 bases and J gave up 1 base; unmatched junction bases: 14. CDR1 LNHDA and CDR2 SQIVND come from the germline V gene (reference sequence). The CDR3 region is CASQRTGTGDKNTEAFF. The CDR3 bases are TGTGCCAGCCAACGAACGGGGACAGGGGATAAGAACACTGAAGCTTTCTTT.

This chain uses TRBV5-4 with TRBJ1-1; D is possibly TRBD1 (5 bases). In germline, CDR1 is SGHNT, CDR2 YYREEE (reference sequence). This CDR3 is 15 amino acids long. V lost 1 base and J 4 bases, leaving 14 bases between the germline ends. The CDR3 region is CASSLKGSGRTEAFF. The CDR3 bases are TGTGCCAGCAGCTTGAAGGGGTCTGGACGCACTGAAGCTTTCTTT.

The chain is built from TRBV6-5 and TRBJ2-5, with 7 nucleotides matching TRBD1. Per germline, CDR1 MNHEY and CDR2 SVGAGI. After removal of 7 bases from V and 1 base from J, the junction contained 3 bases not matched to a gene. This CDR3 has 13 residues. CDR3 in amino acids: CASNRQGQETQYF. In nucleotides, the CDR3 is TGTGCCAGCAATAGACAGGGCCAAGAGACCCAGTACTTC.

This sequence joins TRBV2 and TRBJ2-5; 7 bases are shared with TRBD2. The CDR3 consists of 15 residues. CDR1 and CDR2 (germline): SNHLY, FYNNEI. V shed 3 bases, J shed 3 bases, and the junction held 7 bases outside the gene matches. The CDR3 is CASSEAGLVKETQYF. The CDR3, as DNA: TGTGCCAGCAGTGAGGCAGGACTAGTAAAAGAGACCCAGTACTTC. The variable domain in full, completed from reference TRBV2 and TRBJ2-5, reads EPEVTQTPSHQVTQMGQEVILRCVPISNHLYFYWYRQILGQKVEFLVSFYNNEISEKSEIFDDQFSVERPDGSNFTLKIRSTKLEDSAMYFCASSEAGLVKETQYFGPGTRLLVL.

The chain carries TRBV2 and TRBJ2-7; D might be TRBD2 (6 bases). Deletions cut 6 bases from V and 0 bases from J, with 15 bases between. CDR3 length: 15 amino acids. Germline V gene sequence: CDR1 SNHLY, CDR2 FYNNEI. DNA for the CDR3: TGTGCCAGCAGGATGCAAACGGGAGTCTCCTACGAGCAGTACTTC. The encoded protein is CASRMQTGVSYEQYF.